This TCR beta chain emerged from a study of blood T cell repertoires in COVID-19. Looking at the study overall: Collection of acute and convalescent COVID-19 samples took place in the United States, Italy and Spain.

Data came from immunoSEQ multiplex PCR; TCRdb stores just in-frame clones and leaves some out. The sample shows under 250,000 clones, 85% to 90% of them seen only once. Per the germline V gene, CDR1 is WNHNN and CDR2 is SYGVQD (reference sequence). V shed 3 bases and J 3 bases; nucleotides not matched to a gene: 4. The CDR3 has 14 amino acids. The sequence came from a man in his fifties or sixties with COVID-19, enrolled during active disease. The specimen sequenced was peripheral blood. V is TRBV10-1 and J is TRBJ2-7; 8 bases map to TRBD2. In nucleotides, the CDR3 is TGCGCCAGCAGTGAAGCGGGAGCTGTCTACGAGCAGTACTTC. Protein sequence: CASSEAGAVYEQYF.